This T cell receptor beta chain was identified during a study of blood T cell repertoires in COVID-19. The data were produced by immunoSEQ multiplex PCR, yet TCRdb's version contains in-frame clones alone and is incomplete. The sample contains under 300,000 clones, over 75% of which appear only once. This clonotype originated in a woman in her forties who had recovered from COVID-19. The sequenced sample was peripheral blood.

For the CDR3, the DNA is TGTGCCACCAGCAGAGATTCCGTGGCAGTATTACAAAATGAGCAGTTCTTC. Encoded protein: CATSRDSVAVLQNEQFF. This chain uses TRBV15 with TRBJ2-1, with D unclear. Looked up from germline, CDR1 is LNHNV and CDR2 is YYDKDF (reference sequence). With 0 bases removed from V and 7 bases from J, the gap between germline ends came to 19 bases. The CDR3 runs to 17 residues.